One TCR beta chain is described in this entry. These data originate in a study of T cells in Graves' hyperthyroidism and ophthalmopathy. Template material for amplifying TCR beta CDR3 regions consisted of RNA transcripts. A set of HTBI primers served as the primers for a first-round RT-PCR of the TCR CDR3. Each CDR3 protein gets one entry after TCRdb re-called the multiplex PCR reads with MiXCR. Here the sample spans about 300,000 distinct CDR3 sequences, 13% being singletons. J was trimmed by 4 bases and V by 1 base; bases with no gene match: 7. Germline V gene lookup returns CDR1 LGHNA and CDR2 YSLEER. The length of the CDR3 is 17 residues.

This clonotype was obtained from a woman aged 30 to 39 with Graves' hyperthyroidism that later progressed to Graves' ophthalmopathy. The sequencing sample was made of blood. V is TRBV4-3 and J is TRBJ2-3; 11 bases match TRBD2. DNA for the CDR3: TGCGCCAGCAGCCAAGGATATAGCGGGAGGGCCGCAGATACGCAGTATTTT. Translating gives CASSQGYSGRAADTQYF.